This T cell receptor (beta chain) is from a study of regulatory T cells in long-lasting Graves disease. Study context: Less than 3 months of antithyroid drugs had been taken by newly diagnosed Graves' patients. Whole-study findings and limits: TRBV28, TRBJ1-2 and TRBJ2-5 were segments that persistent disease favored.

Through Arm-PCR of CDR3 regions and iRepertoire HTBI primers, TCR beta libraries were built. One entry per CDR3 protein results from TCRdb running MiXCR on the multiplex PCR reads. The repertoire holds some 230,000 distinct CDR3 sequences, with around 16% as singletons. From germline, CDR1 is MDHEN and CDR2 SYDVKM. There are 15 residues in the CDR3. About this clonotype: Its matching antigen is unknown.

The time point: newly diagnosed GD, antithyroid drugs for less than 3 months. Preparation of the TCR library used RNA extracted from PBMCs. A volume of about 9 milliliters of peripheral blood was collected in EDTA tubes. Material: peripheral blood mononuclear cells (PBMCs), obtained at new diagnosis, from a patient treated with antithyroid drugs. The chain combines TRBV28 with TRBJ2-3, with D maybe TRBD1 (5 bases). Gene TRBJ2-5 matches the end of the DNA better, so the J call may be wrong. The origin of this receptor is a female donor with Graves disease. The CDR3 coding sequence is TGTGCCAGCACCATTCACCCCCAGGGATTGGAGACCCAGTACTTC. Residues: CASTIHPQGLETQYF.